These 25 T cell receptor beta chains were sequenced from one sample in a study of shared clonotypes between healthy human individuals. The table came from immunoSEQ multiplex PCR; TCRdb's copy has only in-frame clones and leaves some out. This sample has 550,000 to 850,000 clones, with under 80% found just once. The specimen was memory CD4+ T cells sorted from blood. Specified subset: CD45RA-negative fraction. These receptors all come from a woman in her twenties or thirties in good health.

This clone has just a few counts. The chain recombines TRBV2 with TRBJ1-2; 7 bases match TRBD1. The trim removed 5 bases at V and 0 bases at J, leaving 3 bases unmatched. The CDR3 covers 14 residues. In germline, CDR1 is SNHLY, CDR2 FYNNEI. The CDR3 DNA reads TGTGCCAGCAGTACAGGGGCTTCTAACTATGGCTACACCTTC. Its protein is CASSTGASNYGYTF.

V usage is TRBV30 and J usage is TRBJ1-5, with D maybe TRBD1 (6 bases). This CDR3 spans 14 amino acids. Trimming shortened V by 5 bases and J by 3 bases, and 14 bases separated the two germline ends. CDR1 GTSNPN and CDR2 SVGIG come from the germline V gene (reference sequence). As DNA, the CDR3 is TGTGCCTGGGGAGTACGGGGGGCCAATCAGCCCCAGCATTTT. Amino acids: CAWGVRGANQPQHF.

The genes are TRBV4-1 and TRBJ2-1, with TRBD1 matching over 9 bases. This CDR3 region has 17 residues. Losses at the gene ends were 3 bases for V and 9 bases for J; bases not matched to a gene: 15. Germline assignment: CDR1 MGHRA and CDR2 YSYEKL. The CDR3 sequence is CASSQRPGTGYVPEQFF. CDR3 nucleotides: TGCGCCAGCAGCCAGAGACCCGGGACAGGGTATGTCCCTGAGCAGTTCTTC.

V gene TRBV27 combines with J gene TRBJ1-1, with TRBD1 matching over 7 bases. The ends lost 4 bases at V and 5 bases at J; junction bases unmatched: 7. Germline CDR1 is MNHEY and CDR2 is SMNVEV (reference sequence). The CDR3 has 14 amino acids. The CDR3 nucleotides read TGTGCCAGCAGTTCCCGACAGGGACTAACTGAAGCTTTCTTT. Residues: CASSSRQGLTEAFF.

The chain combines TRBV7-9 with TRBJ2-2; maybe TRBD2 (5 bases). Deletions cut 4 bases from V and 4 bases from J, with 10 bases between. This CDR3 is built from 14 residues. CDR1 is SEHNR, CDR2 FQNEAQ, per germline (reference sequence). The CDR3: CASSYQRITGELFF. CDR3 nucleotide sequence: TGTGCCAGCAGCTATCAGCGGATCACCGGGGAGCTGTTTTTT.

The genes are TRBV28 and TRBJ2-7; TRBD1 agrees at 7 bases. The CDR3 contains 16 residues. V lost 4 bases to trimming and J lost 4 bases; unmatched junction nucleotides: 13. Per the germline V gene, CDR1 is MDHEN and CDR2 is SYDVKM. The CDR3 reads CASSSTGDRERYEQYF. The CDR3 nucleotides are TGTGCCAGCAGTTCGACGGGTGACAGGGAGCGGTACGAGCAGTACTTC.

J is TRBJ1-2 and V is TRBV2, with D possibly being TRBD1 (6 bases). The germline V and J ends were trimmed by 0 bases and 2 bases, with 19 bases remaining between them. The CDR3 runs 18 residues. CDR1 is SNHLY and CDR2 is FYNNEI in the germline V gene. The CDR3 DNA follows: TGTGCCAGCAGTGAAGCGTTAAACAGGGTGTTAACGAACTATGGCTACACCTTC. Translating it yields CASSEALNRVLTNYGYTF.

The sample holds a few counts of this clone. This sequence joins TRBV7-2 and TRBJ1-2, with D possibly TRBD1 on 6 matching bases. The CDR3 is 16 residues long. The V end lost 1 base, the J end lost 4 bases, and 16 bases lay between the germline ends. Germline V gene data show CDR1 as SGHTA and CDR2 as FQGNSA. The CDR3 protein is CASSLDAGGNGYGYTF. CDR3 sequence (DNA): TGTGCCAGCAGCTTAGATGCGGGGGGCAATGGCTATGGCTACACCTTC.

The CDR3 sequence: CASSVASLDEQFF. The CDR3 region has the DNA TGTGCCAGCAGTGTGGCTAGCCTGGATGAGCAGTTCTTC. V gene TRBV2 combines with J gene TRBJ2-1; D possibly corresponds to TRBD2 (5 bases). CDR1 SNHLY and CDR2 FYNNEI come from the germline V gene. Between the trimmed V and J ends, which lost 4 bases and 8 bases, there was a span of 12 bases. The CDR3 consists of 13 residues.

This clone was counted between two and nine times. The chain has TRBV7-3 and TRBJ1-5, with D hard to call. Germline lookup yields CDR1 SGHTA and CDR2 FQGTGA. The CDR3 contains 13 residues. Trimming removed 5 bases at V and 3 bases at J, with 8 bases between. In DNA form, the CDR3 reads TGTGCCAGCAGCGCGGACTCCAATCAGCCCCAGCATTTT. It encodes CASSADSNQPQHF.

The chain couples TRBV28 to TRBJ2-6; TRBD2 aligns across 8 bases. The germline CDR1 and CDR2 sequences are MDHEN and SYDVKM. The CDR3 covers 18 residues. Germline trimming cut 2 bases from V and 5 bases from J; bases unmatched to any gene: 11. The CDR3 DNA reads as TGTGCCAGCAGTTTAACGGGAGGGCCTAGGGGTAGGGCCAACGTCCTGACTTTC. It yields the protein CASSLTGGPRGRANVLTF.

There are many counts of this clone. The gene calls are TRBV27 and TRBJ1-4, with TRBD1 identical over 8 bases. This CDR3 has 16 residues. J lost 3 bases, V lost 5 bases, and 8 bases had no gene match. Germline CDR1 MNHEY, CDR2 SMNVEV (reference sequence). The CDR3 bases are TGTGCCAGCAGTCCACAATTACAGGGGGCTAATGAAAAACTGTTTTTT. The encoded protein is CASSPQLQGANEKLFF.

Details on this clone: This sample also contains other DNA sequences that code for the same CDR3. This chain uses TRBV11-2 with TRBJ2-1, with D perhaps being TRBD1 or TRBD2 (5 bases each). The CDR3 loop spans 14 amino acids. Germline CDR1 is SGHAT and CDR2 is FQNNGV. Trimming stripped 4 bases from V and 4 bases from J, with 11 bases between. This CDR3 is CASSSGTGYNEQFF. DNA for the CDR3: TGTGCCAGCAGCTCCGGGACCGGGTACAATGAGCAGTTCTTC.

This clone was recorded once. The chain links TRBV30 to TRBJ1-6, with D possibly TRBD1 on 5 matching bases. From germline, CDR1 is GTSNPN and CDR2 SVGIG (reference sequence). The CDR3 is made up of 16 amino acids. The V and J ends lost 5 bases and 6 bases respectively, with 20 bases between them. Here the CDR3 DNA reads TGTGCCTGGGTTCTTAGAAGCAGGGCCAGTAATTCACCCCTCCACTTT. It codes for CAWVLRSRASNSPLHF.

This clone was counted once. The V and J genes are TRBV28 and TRBJ1-2, with TRBD1 as a possible D gene (6 bases). Trimming removed 5 bases at V and 4 bases at J, with 14 bases between. Germline CDR1 is MDHEN and CDR2 is SYDVKM. The CDR3 is 14 residues long. The CDR3 reads CASSSSGESYGYTF. The CDR3 DNA is TGTGCCAGCAGTAGCTCAGGGGAGAGCTATGGCTACACCTTC.

This chain links TRBV6-5 with TRBJ2-7; either TRBD1 or TRBD2 may fit D (5 bases each). Germline V lookup: CDR1 MNHEY, CDR2 SVGAGI. The length of the CDR3 is 12 residues. Trimming shortened V by 5 bases and J by 6 bases, and 11 bases separated the two germline ends. The CDR3, as DNA: TGTGCCAGCAGTAAGGGACCAGCCGAGCAGTACTTC. It specifies CASSKGPAEQYF.

This clone was seen a handful of times. The chain uses TRBV28 and TRBJ2-7; TRBD2 aligns across 9 bases. CDR1 and CDR2 from the germline V gene are MDHEN and SYDVKM. The CDR3 contains 14 residues. V was clipped by 3 bases and J by 6 bases; unmatched bases: 6. CDR3 sequence (DNA): TGTGCCAGCAGTTTGTCTAGCGGGGTGCGCGAGCAGTACTTC. This codes for CASSLSSGVREQYF. Using reference TRBV28 and TRBJ2-7 for the parts outside the CDR3, the full variable domain is DVKVTQSSRYLVKRTGEKVFLECVQDMDHENMFWYRQDPGLGLRLIYFSYDVKMKEKGDIPEGYSVSREKKERFSLILESASTNQTSMYLCASSLSSGVREQYFGPGTRLTVT.

The chain uses TRBV25-1 and TRBJ2-7, with 7 positions matching TRBD1. J was trimmed by 6 bases and V by 5 bases; bases with no gene match: 7. The length of the CDR3 is 13 residues. The germline V gene has CDR1 MGHDK and CDR2 SYGVNS. CDR3 nucleotides: TGTGCCAGCAGTCCAGGGGGTTTCGGCGAGCAGTACTTC. Amino acid sequence: CASSPGGFGEQYF.

CDR3 region: CASSWTGTPLDTQYF. DNA of the CDR3: TGTGCCAGCAGTTGGACAGGGACTCCTTTAGATACGCAGTATTTT. The gene calls are TRBV7-7 and TRBJ2-3; 8 bases line up with TRBD1. Germline CDR1 SSHAT, CDR2 FNYEAQ (reference sequence). Trimming cost V 6 bases and J 5 bases; bases outside gene matches: 10. The CDR3 covers 15 residues.

The V and J genes are TRBV5-1 and TRBJ1-1, with a possible D match to TRBD1 (5 bases). The V end lost 6 bases, the J end lost 5 bases, and 11 bases lay between the germline ends. Germline V CDR1 and CDR2: SGHRS, YFSETQ. The CDR3 runs to 12 residues. The CDR3 reads CASIGVGTEAFF. In DNA form, the CDR3 reads TGCGCCAGCATAGGGGTGGGGACTGAAGCTTTCTTT.

The V gene is TRBV27, the J gene TRBJ2-1; 8 nucleotides agree with TRBD1. V shed 8 bases, J shed 5 bases, and the junction held 8 bases outside the gene matches. Looked up from germline, CDR1 is MNHEY and CDR2 is SMNVEV (reference sequence). The CDR3 length is 14 residues. In DNA, the CDR3 is TGTGCCAGCCGAAAAGGGACAGGAAACAATGAGCAGTTCTTC. Its translation is CASRKGTGNNEQFF.

The rearrangement uses TRBV2 and TRBJ1-5, with D maybe TRBD1 (6 bases). The CDR3 has 16 amino acids. V lost 6 bases and J 3 bases, leaving 18 bases between the germline ends. Germline CDR1 is SNHLY and CDR2 is FYNNEI. CDR3 sequence: CASSGWTDPVNQPQHF. The CDR3, as DNA: TGTGCCAGCAGCGGTTGGACAGACCCCGTCAATCAGCCCCAGCATTTT.

This chain uses TRBV15 with TRBJ1-1; TRBD1 is a possible D gene (5 bases). V was pared by 5 bases and J by 1 base, with 17 bases between. From germline, CDR1 is LNHNV and CDR2 YYDKDF (reference sequence). The CDR3 has 16 residues. The CDR3 coding sequence is TGTGCCACCAGCCCGGCGGGACGCCGACAGAACACTGAAGCTTTCTTT. This encodes CATSPAGRRQNTEAFF.

Points on this clone: Other nucleotide sequences in the sample specify the same CDR3. The rearrangement joins TRBV5-1 to TRBJ2-1, with D possibly matching TRBD2 (5 bases). Between the trimmed V and J ends, which lost 1 base and 0 bases, there was a span of 8 bases. The germline CDR1 and CDR2 sequences are SGHRS and YFSETQ. This CDR3 comprises 15 residues. CDR3 in amino acids: CASSLSTSSYNEQFF. Written as DNA, the CDR3 is TGCGCCAGCAGCTTGTCTACTAGCTCCTACAATGAGCAGTTCTTC.

This chain uses TRBV7-2 with TRBJ2-1, with 10 bases lining up with TRBD1. With V trimmed by 5 bases and J by 4 bases, 5 bases remained unmatched. This CDR3 spans 15 amino acids. Germline CDR1 reads SGHTA; CDR2 reads FQGNSA. CDR3 sequence (DNA): TGTGCCAGCAGCATCGGACAGGGGGAATACAATGAGCAGTTCTTC. The encoded protein is CASSIGQGEYNEQFF. The variable domain in full, with the rest retrieved from reference TRBV7-2 and TRBJ2-1, is GAGVSQSPSNKVTEKGKDVELRCDPISGHTALYWYRQSLGQGLEFLIYFQGNSAPDKSGLPSDRFSAERTGGSVSTLTIQRTQQEDSAVYLCASSIGQGEYNEQFFGPGTRLTVL.